Presented here are 17 T cell receptor beta chains from one specimen sequenced in a study of T cells in Graves' hyperthyroidism and ophthalmopathy. Regions amplified from RNA transcripts were the TCR beta CDR3 regions. First-round RT-PCR of the TCR CDR3 relied on the HTBI primer set. TCRdb processed the multiplex PCR reads anew with MiXCR; each CDR3 protein has one entry. The sample lists nearly 600,000 distinct CDR3 sequences, about 15% occurring once. The specimen was blood. Receptors were obtained from a woman aged 30 to 39 with Graves' hyperthyroidism that later progressed to Graves' ophthalmopathy.

This clonotype turned up a few times. The chain uses TRBV7-2 and TRBJ2-3, with 14 bases identical to TRBD2. CDR1 is SGHTA and CDR2 is FQGNSA in the germline V gene. This CDR3 region has 16 residues. J lost 4 bases, V lost 8 bases, and 8 bases had no gene match. This chain's CDR3 is CASRTGTSGSADTQYF. The CDR3 DNA reads TGTGCCAGCCGAACGGGGACTAGCGGGAGTGCAGATACGCAGTATTTT.

Many counts were recorded for this clonotype. This chain uses TRBV24-1 with TRBJ2-3; 8 bases fit TRBD2. The CDR3 has 16 amino acids. Trimming removed 6 bases from V and 6 bases from J; junction bases left unmatched: 13. Looked up from germline, CDR1 is KGHDR and CDR2 is SFDVKD. The CDR3 sequence: CATSHPGLAIPDTQYF. The CDR3 DNA sequence: TGTGCCACCAGTCATCCAGGACTAGCAATTCCGGATACGCAGTATTTT.

This clonotype came up many times. The chain combines TRBV12-3 or TRBV12-4 with TRBJ2-5; TRBD1 or TRBD2 may be the D gene (5 bases each). Trimming stripped 5 bases from V and 5 bases from J, with 24 bases between. This CDR3 has 17 amino acids. CDR3 region: CASSTRNKGLGVETQYF. Written as DNA, the CDR3 is TGTGCCAGCAGTACGCGTAACAAAGGGTTGGGGGTGGAGACCCAGTACTTC.

This clonotype was picked up many times. The chain has TRBV24-1 and TRBJ2-2; D remains unclear. Germline CDR1 KGHDR, CDR2 SFDVKD. The V end lost 4 bases, the J end lost 2 bases, and 7 bases lay between the germline ends. CDR3 length: 14 amino acids. In DNA, the CDR3 is TGTGCCACCAGTGAGTCTACCAACACCGGGGAGCTGTTTTTT. It translates to CATSESTNTGELFF.

The chain recombines TRBV20-1 with TRBJ2-7, with 15 bases aligning to TRBD2. V lost 1 base to trimming and J lost 4 bases; unmatched junction nucleotides: 11. The CDR3 consists of 18 residues. The germline gives CDR1 DFQATT, CDR2 SNEGSKA (reference sequence). This CDR3 is CSARGAVGLAGGLYEQYF. In DNA, the CDR3 is TGCAGTGCTAGAGGGGCCGTGGGACTAGCGGGAGGTTTGTACGAGCAGTACTTC.

This clonotype has a handful of counts. This chain joins TRBV7-9 and TRBJ2-1; possibly TRBD2 for D (6 bases). This CDR3 spans 14 amino acids. Germline V gene lookup returns CDR1 SEHNR and CDR2 FQNEAQ (reference sequence). V dropped 3 bases and J dropped 6 bases, with 12 bases sitting between them. CDR3 protein: CASSFAGRGNEQFF. The CDR3, as DNA: TGTGCCAGCAGCTTTGCGGGAAGGGGCAATGAGCAGTTCTTC.

This clonotype was observed a handful of times. A junction boundary mismatches the germline segment, possibly from a read error. The chain employs TRBV19 and TRBJ2-7; D might be TRBD1 (5 bases). The CDR3 is 15 amino acids. Germline CDR1 is LNHDA and CDR2 is SQIVND (reference sequence). The CDR3 bases are TGTGCCAGTAGTGTGGACAAGATGAGCTCCTACGGGCAGTACTTC. Its protein is CASSVDKMSSYGQYF. The variable domain in full, with the rest retrieved from reference TRBV19 and TRBJ2-7, is DGGITQSPKYLFRKEGQNVTLSCEQNLNHDAMYWYRQDPGQGLRLIYYSQIVNDFQKGDIAEGYSVSREKKESFPLTVTSAQKNPTAFYLCASSVDKMSSYGQYFGPGTRLTVT.

This clonotype appeared many times. The chain employs TRBV2 and TRBJ2-7; the match to TRBD2 covers 9 bases. The V segment lost 0 bases and the J segment 7 bases; nucleotides outside the gene matches: 7. The germline gives CDR1 SNHLY, CDR2 FYNNEI. This CDR3 has 15 residues. CDR3 nucleotide sequence: TGTGCCAGCAGTGAAGCGGCGGGAGGGCCCGGGGAGCAGTACTTC. Translating gives CASSEAAGGPGEQYF.

The V and J genes are TRBV28 and TRBJ1-5; weak D call: TRBD1 (5 bases). This CDR3 is built from 14 residues. Deletions cut 4 bases from V and 1 base from J, with 8 bases between. Germline values: CDR1 MDHEN, CDR2 SYDVKM. The CDR3 DNA reads TGTGCCAGCAGTTGGCCAGGGAGCAATCAGCCCCAGCATTTT. Protein sequence: CASSWPGSNQPQHF.

This clonotype was recorded at least ten times. The rearrangement links TRBV19 to TRBJ1-6, with 7 bases that match TRBD1. V lost 7 bases to trimming and J lost 7 bases; unmatched junction nucleotides: 13. The CDR3 loop spans 16 amino acids. CDR1 LNHDA and CDR2 SQIVND come from the germline V gene (reference sequence). CDR3 in amino acids: CASNNVWARGNSPLHF. In DNA form, the CDR3 reads TGTGCCAGTAACAATGTCTGGGCCAGGGGGAATTCACCCCTCCACTTT.

This clonotype has more than one count but fewer than ten. In DNA, the CDR3 is TGCGCCAGCAGCCAAATCCTATCCAGGGGGAGAGGGGAGACCCAGTACTTC. This translates into CASSQILSRGRGETQYF. The J gene is TRBJ2-5, the V gene TRBV4-1; 7 nucleotides match TRBD1. This CDR3 has 17 amino acids. Per germline, CDR1 MGHRA and CDR2 YSYEKL. V gave up 2 bases and J gave up 5 bases; unmatched junction bases: 14.

Ten or more counts support this clonotype. V is TRBV6-2 or TRBV6-3 and J is TRBJ2-7; D is possibly TRBD2 (6 bases). The CDR3 covers 13 residues. In germline, CDR1 is MNHEY, CDR2 SVGEGT. Between the trimmed V and J ends, which lost 8 bases and 0 bases, there was a span of 11 bases. The CDR3 bases are TGTGCCAGCGACGCGGGATACTCCTACGAGCAGTACTTC. The encoded protein is CASDAGYSYEQYF.

This clonotype appeared many times. The CDR3: CASSFAFGASGRHEQFF. Here the CDR3 DNA reads TGTGCCAGCAGTTTCGCCTTTGGTGCTAGCGGGAGGCATGAGCAGTTCTTC. The chain employs TRBV28 and TRBJ2-1, with 11 bases matching TRBD2. The CDR3 covers 17 residues. CDR1 and CDR2 from the germline V gene are MDHEN and SYDVKM. V shed 3 bases and J 8 bases; nucleotides not matched to a gene: 12. The full variable domain, with the rest looked up from reference TRBV28 and TRBJ2-1, is DVKVTQSSRYLVKRTGEKVFLECVQDMDHENMFWYRQDPGLGLRLIYFSYDVKMKEKGDIPEGYSVSREKKERFSLILESASTNQTSMYLCASSFAFGASGRHEQFFGPGTRLTVL.

This clonotype was found many times. The chain carries TRBV10-3 and TRBJ2-7; D is perhaps TRBD1 (5 bases). In germline, CDR1 is ENHRY, CDR2 SYGVKD. With 0 bases removed from V and 4 bases from J, the gap between germline ends came to 10 bases. The CDR3 runs to 14 residues. This CDR3 is CAISESTGPYEQYF. CDR3 coding DNA: TGTGCCATCAGTGAGTCAACAGGTCCTTACGAGCAGTACTTC.

As concerns this clonotype: This could be a read error, since a much larger clone is one nucleotide away. J is TRBJ1-1 and V is TRBV5-1; D not resolved. In germline, CDR1 is SGHRS, CDR2 YFSETQ. V lost 1 base and J lost 4, with 8 bases in between. The CDR3 contains 13 residues. CDR3 sequence: CASSLNAGTEAFF. The CDR3 nucleotides are TGCGCCAGCAGCTTGAACGCGGGCACTGAAGCTTTCTTT.

This clonotype was seen more than once but under ten times. V and J are TRBV10-3 and TRBJ2-4; 12 nucleotides match TRBD2. This CDR3 has 15 amino acids. J lost 7 bases, V lost 6 bases, and 7 bases had no gene match. Germline V gene sequence: CDR1 ENHRY, CDR2 SYGVKD. CDR3 sequence (DNA): TGTGCCATCAGCCAGACTAGCGGGAGTGCGAACATTCAGTACTTC. It codes for CAISQTSGSANIQYF.

The chain employs TRBV29-1 and TRBJ1-1; possible D gene TRBD1, 6 bases. The V and J ends lost 6 bases and 5 bases respectively, with 13 bases between them. CDR1 and CDR2 from the germline V gene are SQVTM and ANQGSEA. This CDR3 contains 12 residues. The CDR3: CSVGDRTTEAFF. DNA of the CDR3: TGCAGCGTGGGAGACAGGACGACTGAAGCTTTCTTT. Complete variable domain (other parts from reference TRBV29-1 and TRBJ1-1): SAVISQKPSRDICQRGTSLTIQCQVDSQVTMMFWYRQQPGQSLTLIATANQGSEATYESGFVIDKFPISRPNLTFSTLTVSNMSPEDSSIYLCSVGDRTTEAFFGQGTRLTVV.